This T cell receptor beta chain derives from a study of T cells after yellow fever vaccination. Study results and caveats: Post-booster repertoires again held most primary-vaccination clones (about 95% CD4, approximately 90% CD8). A minor fraction of clonotypes spanned both CD4 and CD8 compartments. There was a possibility that FACS-sorted repertoires contained abundant clonotypes contaminating from the bulk population.

Germline values: CDR1 MDHEN, CDR2 SYDVKM. The CDR3 totals 12 residues. Trimming cost V 4 bases and J 5 bases, with 6 bases left between them. UMIs and a universal primer site were added when TCR cDNA was made by 5'RACE template switching. Each CDR3 protein gets one entry after TCRdb re-called the 5' RACE reads with MiXCR. The table includes 550,000 to 750,000 distinct CDR3 sequences, about 13% detected once. A note on this clonotype: Antigen: not known.

This specimen was PBMCs, taken on the day of the yellow fever booster vaccination. This TCR came from a man younger than 40 who received the YFV17D yellow fever vaccine. This sequence joins TRBV28 and TRBJ1-5; D ambiguous. CDR3 in amino acids: CASSSSYQPQHF. The CDR3 DNA sequence: TGTGCCAGCAGTTCTTCCTATCAGCCCCAGCATTTT.